These T cell receptor beta chains were read from a single sample in a study of T-cell reconstitution after alpha-beta-depleted transplantation in children. TCRdb reprocessed the PCR reads with MiXCR, giving one entry per CDR3 protein. Counted here are 90,000 to 120,000 distinct CDR3 sequences, 5.5% to 7% occurring once; the ten biggest clones make up roughly 24%. This sample comprised PBMCs, mostly from graft donor cells, obtained 360 days after TCRalphabeta/CD19-depleted stem cell transplant. These TCRs come from a male patient aged 2-10 years who had a stem cell transplant for acute lymphoblastic leukemia, so the T cells may come from the graft donor. Each CDR3 is given with its conserved first and last residue. A D gene is named only where the DNA matches it firmly. Rows may omit the clone size; those that give it use once, few, many or a size class.

CDR3,DNA,size,V,J,D
CASSRDRTGWDSPLHF,TGTGCCAGCAGCCGCGATCGGACAGGTTGGGATTCACCCCTCCACTTT,few,TRBV7-8,TRBJ1-6,TRBD1
CASSLMRTGVETQYF,TGTGCCAGCAGCTTAATGAGGACAGGGGTCGAGACCCAGTACTTC,many,TRBV11-2,TRBJ2-5,TRBD1
CASSQGSGGTQETQYF,TGTGCCAGCAGCCAAGGAAGCGGGGGGACTCAAGAGACCCAGTACTTC,-,TRBV3-1,TRBJ2-5,TRBD2
CASSEATGQETQYF,TGTGCCAGCAGTGAAGCGACAGGGCAAGAGACCCAGTACTTC,-,TRBV6-1,TRBJ2-5,TRBD1
CASSPPTGNNEQFF,TGTGCCAGCAGCCCCCCTACCGGGAACAATGAGCAGTTCTTC,many,TRBV7-9,TRBJ2-1,-
CASSLHSRTVEQYF,TGTGCCAGCAGTTTGCACTCCCGGACGGTCGAGCAGTACTTC,many,TRBV12-3/TRBV12-4,TRBJ2-7,-
CASSFDRGGRNEQFF,TGTGCCAGCAGTTTTGACCGCGGGGGACGGAATGAGCAGTTCTTC,few,TRBV27,TRBJ2-1,TRBD2
CASSLARDWNTQYF,TGTGCCAGCAGCTTAGCGCGGGACTGGAATACGCAGTATTTT,many,TRBV7-9,TRBJ2-3,-
CASSLRLAGAAHEQYF,TGTGCCAGCAGCCTTAGACTAGCGGGAGCGGCGCACGAGCAGTACTTC,few,TRBV9,TRBJ2-7,TRBD2
CASSYSKVSVLNTEAFF,TGTGCCAGCAGTTACTCGAAAGTGTCAGTGCTGAACACTGAAGCTTTCTTT,many,TRBV6-2/TRBV6-3,TRBJ1-1,-
CASSPWVQETQYF,TGTGCCAGCAGCCCGTGGGTCCAAGAGACCCAGTACTTC,-,TRBV5-5,TRBJ2-5,-
CASTLGRLAKNIQYF,TGTGCCAGTACCCTCGGGCGGCTAGCCAAAAACATTCAGTACTTC,-,TRBV19,TRBJ2-4,-